The rows below give T cell receptor beta chains drawn from one sample of a study of shared clonotypes between healthy human individuals. Sequencing was performed with immunoSEQ multiplex PCR; in TCRdb, only in-frame clones are kept and a portion is missing. The sample yields a few hundred thousand clones, almost 97% seen once. The sequenced sample consisted of naive CD4+ T cells sorted from blood. The receptors were sampled from a woman aged 25 to 45 in good health. Both conserved end residues are part of each CDR3. A D gene is named only where the DNA matches it firmly. For some rows the clone size is stated as once, few or many, or as a class when expanded; others skip it.

size,V,D,J,CDR3,DNA
NA,TRBV12-5,TRBD1,TRBJ2-1,CASGTGQGAHNEQFF,TGTGCTAGTGGCACGGGACAGGGGGCGCACAATGAGCAGTTCTTC
NA,TRBV18,TRBD1,TRBJ2-1,CASSPMTGLLTYNEQFF,TGTGCCAGCTCACCTATGACAGGGCTGCTAACTTACAATGAGCAGTTCTTC
NA,TRBV12-2,NA,TRBJ1-3,CASLDSNSGNTIYF,TGTGCAAGTCTTGACAGTAACTCTGGAAACACCATATATTTT
NA,TRBV2,TRBD1,TRBJ2-2,CASSSQGLRDTGELFF,TGTGCCAGCAGCTCACAGGGGCTTCGAGACACCGGGGAGCTGTTTTTT
NA,TRBV29-1,NA,TRBJ1-2,CSAAKEDTRRGDGYTF,TGCAGCGCCGCGAAGGAGGACACCCGACGCGGAGATGGCTACACCTTC
NA,TRBV19,TRBD2,TRBJ2-1,CASSDAAGDEEQFF,TGTGCCAGTAGTGACGCAGCGGGAGATGAGGAGCAGTTCTTC
NA,TRBV28,NA,TRBJ1-1,CASSTLGRMNTEAFF,TGTGCCAGCAGTACCCTAGGACGGATGAACACTGAAGCTTTCTTT
once,TRBV28,NA,TRBJ2-2,CASKGPGELFF,TGTGCCAGCAAGGGTCCCGGGGAGCTGTTTTTT
NA,TRBV11-3,NA,TRBJ2-5,CASSLGRQETQYF,TGTGCCAGCAGCCTCGGACGGCAAGAGACCCAGTACTTC
NA,TRBV6-5,TRBD1,TRBJ2-7,CASSYGQGAYEQYF,TGTGCCAGCAGTTACGGACAGGGAGCCTACGAGCAGTACTTC
NA,TRBV6-1,TRBD1,TRBJ1-5,CASRPQGASNQPQHF,TGTGCCAGCAGACCACAGGGGGCTAGCAATCAGCCCCAGCATTTT
NA,TRBV5-1,NA,TRBJ2-2,CASSLGTNTGELFF,TGCGCCAGCAGCTTAGGGACGAACACCGGGGAGCTGTTTTTT
NA,TRBV7-8,TRBD2,TRBJ2-1,CASSNKVASGSYNEQFF,TGTGCCAGCAGCAACAAGGTCGCTAGCGGGAGCTACAATGAGCAGTTCTTC
NA,TRBV6-5,NA,TRBJ1-2,CASSAGRGYTF,TGTGCCAGCAGCGCAGGGAGAGGCTACACCTTC
NA,TRBV19,NA,TRBJ2-2,CASSSTTVPGELFF,TGTGCCAGTAGTTCAACGACGGTCCCCGGGGAGCTGTTTTTT
NA,TRBV19,NA,TRBJ2-2,CASSMDTGELFF,TGTGCCAGTAGTATGGACACCGGGGAGCTGTTTTTT
once,TRBV7-6,NA,TRBJ2-3,CASSLASRGIKDTQYF,TGTGCCAGCAGCTTAGCGTCCCGCGGGATTAAGGATACGCAGTATTTT
NA,TRBV7-8,NA,TRBJ1-5,CASSLLENQPQHF,TGTGCCAGCAGCTTATTGGAGAATCAGCCCCAGCATTTT
NA,TRBV7-2,TRBD2,TRBJ2-1,CASSPTSGSHEQFF,TGTGCCAGCAGCCCTACTAGCGGGAGTCATGAGCAGTTCTTC
NA,TRBV19,NA,TRBJ2-3,CASSRTASTDTQYF,TGTGCCAGTAGCCGGACAGCGAGCACAGATACGCAGTATTTT
few,TRBV28,TRBD1,TRBJ1-4,CASSPGTGATNEKLFF,TGTGCCAGCAGTCCCGGGACAGGGGCAACTAATGAAAAACTGTTTTTT
NA,TRBV4-1,TRBD1,TRBJ2-7,CASSKNRDRVYEQYF,TGCGCCAGCAGCAAAAACCGGGACAGGGTCTACGAGCAGTACTTC
NA,TRBV6-6,NA,TRBJ2-1,CASTPGSYNEQFF,TGTGCCAGCACACCCGGCTCCTACAATGAGCAGTTCTTC
NA,TRBV28,TRBD1,TRBJ2-2,CASSLYQGAGELFF,TGTGCCAGCAGTTTATACCAGGGGGCCGGGGAGCTGTTTTTT
NA,TRBV5-4,NA,TRBJ2-7,CASSSKGGPGFGQYF,TGTGCCAGCAGCTCCAAGGGGGGACCCGGTTTTGGGCAGTACTTC
NA,TRBV7-8,NA,TRBJ1-2,CASSPSGYVLDGYTF,TGTGCCAGCAGCCCCAGTGGGTACGTGCTGGATGGCTACACCTTC
NA,TRBV4-2,TRBD1,TRBJ2-3,CASSRRQGYADTQYF,TGTGCCAGCAGCCGCAGACAGGGCTACGCAGATACGCAGTATTTT
NA,TRBV2,NA,TRBJ1-2,CASSPDSYNYGYTF,TGTGCCAGCAGTCCTGACAGCTATAACTATGGCTACACCTTC
NA,TRBV7-9,TRBD1,TRBJ2-1,CASSLQGGFHEQFF,TGTGCCAGCAGCCTACAGGGGGGATTCCATGAGCAGTTCTTC
NA,TRBV6-5,TRBD1,TRBJ2-1,CASSLRQGSNEQFF,TGTGCCAGCAGTTTACGACAGGGGTCCAATGAGCAGTTCTTC
NA,TRBV5-5,NA,TRBJ2-3,CASSLEGLTDTQYF,TGTGCCAGCAGCTTGGAAGGGCTCACAGATACGCAGTATTTT
NA,TRBV6-5,NA,TRBJ2-1,CASSYRQSSYNEQFF,TGTGCCAGCAGTTACAGGCAAAGCTCCTACAATGAGCAGTTCTTC
NA,TRBV28,TRBD1,TRBJ2-5,CASSLTRQGVVGETQYF,TGTGCCAGCAGTCTAACCCGACAGGGTGTTGTCGGGGAGACCCAGTACTTC
NA,TRBV5-1,NA,TRBJ2-7,CASYVRHREYPYEQYF,TGCGCCAGCTACGTCCGACACCGGGAGTATCCCTACGAGCAGTACTTC
NA,TRBV11-2,NA,TRBJ2-2,CASSYQDGGELFF,TGTGCCAGCAGCTACCAAGACGGCGGGGAGCTGTTTTTT
NA,TRBV28,TRBD1,TRBJ2-7,CASSTNPGQGPEQYF,TGTGCCAGCAGCACAAACCCGGGACAGGGTCCCGAGCAGTACTTC
NA,TRBV7-2,NA,TRBJ1-1,CASSLRSGVTEAFF,TGTGCCAGCAGCTTAAGGTCAGGGGTCACTGAAGCTTTCTTT
once,TRBV6-6,NA,TRBJ2-5,CASPAGSETQYF,TGTGCCAGCCCTGCGGGGTCAGAGACCCAGTACTTC
NA,TRBV11-2,NA,TRBJ1-5,CASSLGQGTNQPQHF,TGTGCCAGCAGCTTGGGGCAAGGGACGAATCAGCCCCAGCATTTT